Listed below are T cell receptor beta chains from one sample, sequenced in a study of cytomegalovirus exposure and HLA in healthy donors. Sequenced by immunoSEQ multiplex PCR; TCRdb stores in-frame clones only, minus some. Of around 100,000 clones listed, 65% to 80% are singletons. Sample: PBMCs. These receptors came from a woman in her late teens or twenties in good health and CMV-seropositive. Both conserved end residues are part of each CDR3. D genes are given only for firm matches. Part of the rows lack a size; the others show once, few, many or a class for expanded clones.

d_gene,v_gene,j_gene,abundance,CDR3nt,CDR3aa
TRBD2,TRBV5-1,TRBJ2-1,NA,TGCGCCAGCAGCTTCTATAGCGGGGGTGCTTACAATGAGCAGTTCTTC,CASSFYSGGAYNEQFF
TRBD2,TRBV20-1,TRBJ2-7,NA,TGCAGTGCTGGACTAGCGGGCGAGCAGTACTTC,CSAGLAGEQYF
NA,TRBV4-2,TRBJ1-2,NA,TGTGCCAGCAACCTACCCGGACAGACCTATGGCTACACCTTC,CASNLPGQTYGYTF
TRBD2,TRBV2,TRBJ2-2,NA,TGTGCCAGCACCCTAGCGGATACCGGGGAGCTGTTTTTT,CASTLADTGELFF
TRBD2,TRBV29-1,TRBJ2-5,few,TGCAGCGTTGAGTGGGAGCGGGGGCAAGAGACCCAGTACTTC,CSVEWERGQETQYF
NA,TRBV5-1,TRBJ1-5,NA,TGCGCCAGCAGCTTTGAGGTTAATCAGCCCCAGCATTTT,CASSFEVNQPQHF
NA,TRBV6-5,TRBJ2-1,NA,TGTGCCAGCAAAGTACCGCGGCCCGGTTCCAATGAGCAGTTCTTC,CASKVPRPGSNEQFF
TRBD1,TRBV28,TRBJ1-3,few,TGTGCCAGCAGTTTCCAGGGGGTGGGAAACACCATATATTTT,CASSFQGVGNTIYF
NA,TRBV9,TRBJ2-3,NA,TGTGCCAGCAGCGTTGGGGAGGCGGATACACAGTATTTT,CASSVGEADTQYF
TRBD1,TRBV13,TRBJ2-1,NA,TGTGCCAGCAGCGTACAGGGGGCGTTCAGGAGCCCTTACAATGAGCAGTTCTTC,CASSVQGAFRSPYNEQFF
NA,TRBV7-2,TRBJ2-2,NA,TGTGCCAGCAGCTTAGGGTCACAGAACACCGGGGAGCTGTTTTTT,CASSLGSQNTGELFF
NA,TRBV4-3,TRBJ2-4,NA,TGCGCCAGCAGCCAAGATCGGGCAGGGCTAAACATTCAGTACTTC,CASSQDRAGLNIQYF
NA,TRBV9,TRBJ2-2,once,TGTGCCAGCAGCGTAGGCAGGGCCGGCGGGGAGCTGTTTTTT,CASSVGRAGGELFF
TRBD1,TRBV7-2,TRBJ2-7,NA,TGTGCCAGCAGCGTACACAGGGGCCCCTACGAGCAGTACTTC,CASSVHRGPYEQYF